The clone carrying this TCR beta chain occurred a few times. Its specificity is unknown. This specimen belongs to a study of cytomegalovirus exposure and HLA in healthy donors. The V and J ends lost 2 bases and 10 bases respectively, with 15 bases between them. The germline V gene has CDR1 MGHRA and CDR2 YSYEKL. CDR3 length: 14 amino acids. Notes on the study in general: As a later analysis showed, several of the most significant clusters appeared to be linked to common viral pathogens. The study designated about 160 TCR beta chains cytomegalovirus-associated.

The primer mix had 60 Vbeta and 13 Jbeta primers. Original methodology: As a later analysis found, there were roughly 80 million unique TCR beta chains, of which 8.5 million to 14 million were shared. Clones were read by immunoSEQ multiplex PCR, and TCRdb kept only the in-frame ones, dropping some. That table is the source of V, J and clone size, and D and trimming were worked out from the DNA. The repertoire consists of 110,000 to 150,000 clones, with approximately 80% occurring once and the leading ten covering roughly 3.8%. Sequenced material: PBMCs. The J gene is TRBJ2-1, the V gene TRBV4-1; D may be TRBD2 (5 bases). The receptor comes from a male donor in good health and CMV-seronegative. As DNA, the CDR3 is TGCGCCAGCAGCCAACCCGCCGGGCCGGGAGAGCAGTTCTTC. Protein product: CASSQPAGPGEQFF.